In its sample, the clone carrying this T cell receptor (beta chain) was seen a few times. In the source study's methods: Using reference gene primer amplification, nucleated cell counts were estimated. Repertoires were generated with immunoSEQ multiplex PCR, while TCRdb's copy carries only in-frame clones and drops some. V, J and clone size were drawn from that table, and D and trimming were deduced from the DNA. This table has fewer than 450,000 clones, around 87% appearing once. This record belongs to a study of blood T cell repertoires in COVID-19. About the research overall: Sources were T cells, B-cell-depleted T cells, or PBMCs; the material itself was cDNA or gDNA.

V lost 6 bases and J 7 bases, leaving 15 bases between the germline ends. The CDR3 loop spans 13 amino acids. Those enrolled in Seattle joined during active infection and were followed longitudinally afterward. The TCR was taken from a woman between 45 and 65 years old with COVID-19, enrolled during active disease. The rearrangement uses TRBV12-3 or TRBV12-4 and TRBJ1-1; possible D gene TRBD1, 6 bases. Sequenced material: peripheral blood. CDR3 in DNA: TGTGCCAGCAGCCCAGGGGAACGAAGTGAAGCTTTCTTT. It codes for CASSPGERSEAFF.